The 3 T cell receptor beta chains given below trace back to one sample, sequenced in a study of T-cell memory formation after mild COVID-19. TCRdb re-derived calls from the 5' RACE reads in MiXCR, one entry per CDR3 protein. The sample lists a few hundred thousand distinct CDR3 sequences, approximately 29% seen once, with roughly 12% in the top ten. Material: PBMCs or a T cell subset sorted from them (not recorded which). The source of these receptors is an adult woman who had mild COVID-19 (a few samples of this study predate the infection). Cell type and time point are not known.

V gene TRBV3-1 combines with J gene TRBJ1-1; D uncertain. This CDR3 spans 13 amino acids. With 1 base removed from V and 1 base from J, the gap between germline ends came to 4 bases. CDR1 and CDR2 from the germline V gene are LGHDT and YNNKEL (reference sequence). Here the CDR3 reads CASSQVSNTEAFF. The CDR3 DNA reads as TGTGCCAGCAGCCAAGTTTCGAACACTGAAGCTTTCTTT.

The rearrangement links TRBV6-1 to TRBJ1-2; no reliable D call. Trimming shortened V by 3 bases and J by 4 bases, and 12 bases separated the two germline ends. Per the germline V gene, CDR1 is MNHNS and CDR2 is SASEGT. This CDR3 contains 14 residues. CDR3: CASSDSIWGYGYTF. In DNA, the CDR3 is TGTGCCAGCAGTGACTCCATTTGGGGCTATGGCTACACCTTC.

CDR3 DNA: TGTGCCAGCAGCTCTCACGTTACAGGTAACACTGAAGCTTTCTTT. Protein sequence: CASSSHVTGNTEAFF. The chain joins TRBV7-8 to TRBJ1-1, with a weak D call TRBD1 (5 bases). Germline V gives CDR1 SGHVS, CDR2 FQNEAQ. The CDR3 extends over 15 amino acids. V lost 4 bases and J lost 2, with 14 bases in between. Supplemented by reference TRBV7-8 and TRBJ1-1, the full variable domain reads GAGVSQSPRYKVAKRGQDVALRCDPISGHVSLFWYQQALGQGPEFLTYFQNEAQLDKSGLPSDRFFAERPEGSVSTLKIQRTQQEDSAVYLCASSSHVTGNTEAFFGQGTRLTVV.